A single sample is the source of the 26 T cell receptor beta chains below, sequenced in a study of blood T cell repertoires in COVID-19. The repertoire was sequenced with immunoSEQ multiplex PCR; TCRdb's copy has only in-frame clones and lacks some. The sample gives fewer than 15,000 clones, around 90% of which show up once; 28% is in the top ten. Material for sequencing was peripheral blood. Receptor source: a woman in her 70s with active COVID-19.

The chain uses TRBV9 and TRBJ2-3, with TRBD2 identical over 9 bases. In germline, CDR1 is SGDLS, CDR2 YYNGEE. The CDR3 totals 16 residues. V gave up 4 bases and J gave up 2 bases; unmatched junction bases: 8. The CDR3 nucleotides are TGTGCCAGCAGCAGCCGACTAGCGGAGCCCACAGATACGCAGTATTTT. Its translation is CASSSRLAEPTDTQYF. The variable domain in full, with the rest retrieved from reference TRBV9 and TRBJ2-3, is DSGVTQTPKHLITATGQRVTLRCSPRSGDLSVYWYQQSLDQGLQFLIQYYNGEERAKGNILERFSAQQFPDLHSELNLSSLELGDSALYFCASSSRLAEPTDTQYFGPGTRLTVL.

This chain links TRBV19 with TRBJ2-7; 7 bases map to TRBD2. Germline V gene sequence: CDR1 LNHDA, CDR2 SQIVND (reference sequence). Trimming removed 0 bases from V and 0 bases from J; junction bases left unmatched: 2. The CDR3 is made up of 15 amino acids. CDR3 in amino acids: CASSIDGGGSYEQYF. CDR3 bases: TGTGCCAGTAGTATAGATGGCGGGGGCTCCTACGAGCAGTACTTC.

This sequence joins TRBV7-7 and TRBJ2-2; TRBD2 is a possible D gene (5 bases). The CDR3 spans 13 residues. The germline V gene encodes CDR1 SSHAT and CDR2 FNYEAQ (reference sequence). Trimming took 1 base from V and 6 from J, leaving 6 bases between them. The CDR3 DNA reads TGTGCCAGCAGCTTAGGGACTGCCGGGGAGCTGTTTTTT. This sequence encodes CASSLGTAGELFF.

The chain is built from TRBV5-1 and TRBJ2-1; no clear D. The CDR3 spans 16 residues. V was trimmed by 3 bases and J by 0 bases, leaving 13 bases between them. The germline gives CDR1 SGHRS, CDR2 YFSETQ. The chain's CDR3 is CASSSLPGSSYNEQFF. The CDR3 nucleotides are TGCGCCAGCAGCTCCCTTCCCGGTAGCTCCTACAATGAGCAGTTCTTC.

The chain couples TRBV5-1 to TRBJ2-5; no definite D call. This CDR3 contains 12 residues. Germline V CDR1 and CDR2: SGHRS, YFSETQ. Trimming took off 5 bases at V and 2 bases at J, with 7 bases between the two ends. The CDR3 region has the DNA TGCGCCAGCAGTGTAGAGCAAGAGACCCAGTACTTC. Translating gives CASSVEQETQYF. Drawing the rest from reference TRBV5-1 and TRBJ2-5, the complete variable domain is KAGVTQTPRYLIKTRGQQVTLSCSPISGHRSVSWYQQTPGQGLQFLFEYFSETQRNKGNFPGRFSGRQFSNSRSEMNVSTLELGDSALYLCASSVEQETQYFGPGTRLLVL.

The CDR3 nucleotides read TGTGCCAGCAGTCGGACACCTTCGGGGCAGTACTTC. Its protein product is CASSRTPSGQYF. This chain connects TRBV21-1 to TRBJ2-7; the table calls TRBD1, which could not be checked here. TRBV21-1 constitutes a pseudogene. This CDR3 has 12 residues.

The rearrangement uses TRBV6-6 and TRBJ2-5, with TRBD2 identical over 9 bases. Germline CDR1 and CDR2: MNHNY and SVGAGI (reference sequence). This CDR3 has 16 amino acids. J lost 4 bases, V lost 0 bases, and 6 bases had no gene match. This CDR3 is CASSYSLAGTSETQYF. As DNA, the CDR3 is TGTGCCAGCAGTTACTCGCTAGCGGGAACCTCAGAGACCCAGTACTTC.

This clone was recorded a few times. This rearrangement joins TRBV28 to TRBJ2-7; D is unclear. The CDR3 is 12 residues long. Germline V gene sequence: CDR1 MDHEN, CDR2 SYDVKM. Trimming removed 6 bases from V and 0 bases from J, with 6 bases in between. The CDR3 DNA follows: TGTGCCAGCAGGTCCAGCTCCTACGAGCAGTACTTC. It yields the protein CASRSSSYEQYF.

This chain uses TRBV18 with TRBJ2-4; 8 bases match TRBD2. Germline loops: CDR1 KGHSH, CDR2 LQKENI. The CDR3 is 16 residues long. Trimming at V came to 2 bases and at J to 2 bases, leaving 5 bases not matched to a gene. The CDR3, as DNA: TGTGCCAGCTCACCATTTTCGGGAGGGTCCAAAAACATTCAGTACTTC. Translation gives CASSPFSGGSKNIQYF.

The chain joins TRBV6-2 or TRBV6-3 to TRBJ2-7, with D possibly matching TRBD1 (5 bases). Germline CDR1 and CDR2: MNHEY and SVGEGT. V was trimmed by 2 bases and J by 3 bases, leaving 8 bases between them. This CDR3 contains 13 residues. CDR3 sequence: CASSYAGIYEQYF. Here the CDR3 DNA reads TGTGCCAGCAGTTACGCAGGGATCTACGAGCAGTACTTC.

The genes are TRBV4-3 and TRBJ2-7, with a weak D call TRBD2 (6 bases). Trimming left V 0 bases short and J 1 base short, with 13 bases between. Germline V lookup: CDR1 LGHNA, CDR2 YSLEER. This CDR3 contains 16 residues. The CDR3 DNA follows: TGCGCCAGCAGCCAAGAGTTCGGGAGTCCATCCTACGAGCAGTACTTC. It specifies CASSQEFGSPSYEQYF.

The chain is built from TRBV5-1 and TRBJ2-7, with 8 bases that match TRBD2. CDR1 is SGHRS and CDR2 is YFSETQ in the germline V gene. Losses at the gene ends were 0 bases for V and 3 bases for J; bases not matched to a gene: 8. The length of the CDR3 is 16 residues. The DNA for the CDR3 is TGCGCCAGCAGCTTGGTAGGGCGGGAGGACCACTACGAGCAGTACTTC. This gives the protein CASSLVGREDHYEQYF.

The chain uses TRBV7-9 and TRBJ1-1; D call uncertain. The V gene lost 7 bases and the J gene lost 10 bases, with 10 bases spanning the gap. The CDR3 spans 10 residues. Germline V CDR1 and CDR2: SEHNR, FQNEAQ (reference sequence). The CDR3 loop reads CASTKYIAFF. CDR3 nucleotide sequence: TGTGCCAGCACCAAATATATAGCTTTCTTT.

V is TRBV3-1 (or the pseudogene TRBV3-2) and J is TRBJ2-2, with 7 bases that match TRBD1. The germline gives CDR1 LGHDT, CDR2 YNNKEL (reference sequence). V dropped 5 bases and J dropped 1; count of bases not matched to a gene: 7. CDR3 length: 16 residues. CDR3 DNA sequence: TGTGCCAGCAGCTGGGACAGTTCTCTGAACACCGGGGAGCTGTTTTTT. It codes for CASSWDSSLNTGELFF.

The chain couples TRBV3-1 (or the pseudogene TRBV3-2) to TRBJ1-4, with TRBD1 as a possible D gene (5 bases). V was trimmed by 1 base and J by 6 bases, leaving 12 bases between them. Germline-derived CDR1 and CDR2 are LGHDT and YNNKEL (reference sequence). The CDR3 is made up of 15 amino acids. CDR3 DNA: TGTGCCAGCAGCCAAGGGGACTTTGTCTATGAAAAACTGTTTTTT. It yields the protein CASSQGDFVYEKLFF.

J is TRBJ2-6 and V is TRBV7-3; TRBD1 agrees at 10 bases. After removal of 5 bases from V and 5 bases from J, the junction contained 15 bases not matched to a gene. The CDR3 length is 19 residues. The germline CDR1 and CDR2 sequences are SGHTA and FQGTGA. The CDR3 nucleotides read TGTGCCAGCAGCCCGACAGGGGGCCCAACCGCCTTCTGGGCCAACGTCCTGACTTTC. It is translated as CASSPTGGPTAFWANVLTF.

This clone has just one count. The gene calls are TRBV2 and TRBJ2-1, with TRBD2 identical over 7 bases. CDR3 length: 11 residues. V gave up 4 bases and J gave up 12 bases; unmatched junction bases: 3. The germline gives CDR1 SNHLY, CDR2 FYNNEI. The CDR3 bases are TGTGCCAGCAGTGGGGGCGGGAGGCAGTTCTTC. Protein: CASSGGGRQFF.

Here the CDR3 reads CAWSGSNEQFF. CDR3 sequence (DNA): TGTGCCTGGAGCGGGAGCAATGAGCAGTTCTTC. The V call is TRBV30, the J call TRBJ2-1, with D tentatively TRBD2 (6 bases). This CDR3 region has 11 residues. The germline CDR1 and CDR2 sequences are GTSNPN and SVGIG (reference sequence). V was trimmed by 3 bases and J by 6 bases, leaving 6 bases between them. Variable domain in full (rest from reference TRBV30 and TRBJ2-1): SQTIHQWPATLVQPVGSPLSLECTVEGTSNPNLYWYRQAAGRGLQLLFYSVGIGQISSEVPQNLSASRPQDRQFILSSKKLLLSDSGFYLCAWSGSNEQFFGPGTRLTVL.

This clone was observed once. The chain carries TRBV11-3 and TRBJ2-7, with D possibly being TRBD1 (5 bases). The germline V gene encodes CDR1 SGHNT and CDR2 YENEEA. Trimming removed 4 bases from V and 4 bases from J, with 8 bases in between. The CDR3 length is 12 residues. For the CDR3, the DNA is TGTGCCAGCAGCTCGACAGAATACGAGCAGTACTTC. Protein sequence: CASSSTEYEQYF.

This CDR3 is CASSLAGQGGNQPQHF. The CDR3 nucleotides read TGTGCCAGCAGCTTAGCGGGACAGGGAGGCAATCAGCCCCAGCATTTT. The rearrangement joins TRBV7-8 to TRBJ1-5; 9 bases line up with TRBD1. The CDR3 covers 16 residues. V lost 0 bases, J lost 2 bases, and 2 bases stayed unmatched. Per the germline V gene, CDR1 is SGHVS and CDR2 is FQNEAQ.

The chain employs TRBV11-3 and TRBJ2-7, with a weak D call TRBD1 (5 bases). This CDR3 is 13 amino acids long. V was trimmed by 3 bases and J by 7 bases, leaving 13 bases between them. The germline gives CDR1 SGHNT, CDR2 YENEEA. The CDR3 loop is CASSLYRFQEQYF. Here the CDR3 DNA reads TGTGCCAGCAGCTTGTACAGGTTTCAGGAGCAGTACTTC.

This clone was counted a few times. CDR3 in amino acids: CASSQAGTASYEQYF. The CDR3, as DNA: TGCGCCAGCAGCCAGGCCGGGACAGCTTCCTACGAGCAGTACTTC. The chain couples TRBV4-1 to TRBJ2-7; the match to TRBD1 covers 7 bases. Germline CDR1 and CDR2: MGHRA and YSYEKL. The CDR3 runs 15 residues. Trimming removed 3 bases from V and 1 base from J; junction bases left unmatched: 6.

In this sample, this clone turned up once. V is TRBV5-1 and J is TRBJ2-2, with no clear D. This CDR3 has 15 residues. Germline lookup yields CDR1 SGHRS and CDR2 YFSETQ. The V end lost 4 bases, the J end lost 0 bases, and 10 bases lay between the germline ends. CDR3 protein: CASSTTTPNTGELFF. CDR3 coding DNA: TGCGCCAGCAGCACCACTACCCCGAACACCGGGGAGCTGTTTTTT.

The chain combines TRBV4-2 with TRBJ2-5, with 16 bases aligning to TRBD2. The V segment lost 4 bases and the J segment 4 bases; nucleotides outside the gene matches: 18. Germline lookup yields CDR1 LGHNA and CDR2 YNFKEQ. CDR3 size: 21 residues. CDR3 amino acids: CASSLGQNLGLAGGPLETQYF. CDR3 DNA: TGTGCCAGCAGCCTAGGACAGAATCTGGGACTAGCGGGAGGGCCGTTAGAGACCCAGTACTTC.

The rearrangement uses TRBV28 and TRBJ2-3; 8 bases fit TRBD1. Trimming at V came to 7 bases and at J to 5 bases, leaving 5 bases not matched to a gene. The CDR3 has 13 amino acids. CDR1 is MDHEN and CDR2 is SYDVKM in the germline V gene. The CDR3 sequence is CASTWTGKDTQYF. The CDR3 region has the DNA TGTGCCAGCACTTGGACAGGGAAAGATACGCAGTATTTT.

The V and J genes are TRBV21-1 and TRBJ2-3; TRBD2, the D gene given by the table, was not confirmed from the DNA. TRBV21-1 is shown as a pseudogene. This CDR3 comprises 16 residues. The CDR3 DNA reads as TGTGCCAGCAGCAAAGAGGAGGGAGGGCCGACAGATACGCAGTATTTT. It yields the protein CASSKEEGGPTDTQYF.